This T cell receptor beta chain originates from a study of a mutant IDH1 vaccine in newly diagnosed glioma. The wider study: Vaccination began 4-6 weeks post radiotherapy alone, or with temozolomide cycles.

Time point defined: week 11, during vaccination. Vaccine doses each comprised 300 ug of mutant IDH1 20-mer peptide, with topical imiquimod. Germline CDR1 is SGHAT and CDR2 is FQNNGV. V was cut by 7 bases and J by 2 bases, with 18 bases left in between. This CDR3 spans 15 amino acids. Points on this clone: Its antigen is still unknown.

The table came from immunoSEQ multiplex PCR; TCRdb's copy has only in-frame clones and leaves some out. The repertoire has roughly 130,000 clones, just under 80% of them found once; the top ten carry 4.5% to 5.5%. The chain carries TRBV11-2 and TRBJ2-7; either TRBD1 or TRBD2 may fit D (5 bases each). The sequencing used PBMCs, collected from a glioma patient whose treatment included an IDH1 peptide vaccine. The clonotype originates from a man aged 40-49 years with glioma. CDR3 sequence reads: CASNHPAGATYEQYF. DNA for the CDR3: TGTGCCAGCAACCACCCCGCCGGGGCTACCTACGAGCAGTACTTC.